A single sample gave rise to the 18 T cell receptor beta chains below, sequenced in a study of blood T cell repertoires in COVID-19. Sequencing used immunoSEQ multiplex PCR; TCRdb keeps in-frame clones, though not all of them. Of approximately 400,000 clones detected, more than 75% appear once; the ten largest clones hold approximately 1.2%. The sequenced sample consisted of PBMCs or T cells enriched from blood (not recorded which). These receptors all stem from a man aged 25 to 40 who had recovered from COVID-19.

J is TRBJ1-4 and V is TRBV4-1, with a weak D call TRBD1 (5 bases). With 1 base removed from V and 0 bases from J, the gap between germline ends came to 9 bases. The CDR3 is 16 amino acids. The germline gives CDR1 MGHRA, CDR2 YSYEKL. The CDR3 region is CASSQGQPATNEKLFF. CDR3 bases: TGCGCCAGCAGCCAAGGACAGCCTGCAACTAATGAAAAACTGTTTTTT.

The gene calls are TRBV7-9 and TRBJ1-2; D gene uncertain. CDR1 and CDR2 from the germline V gene are SEHNR and FQNEAQ (reference sequence). Trimming cost V 0 bases and J 2 bases, with 7 bases left between them. This CDR3 is 14 amino acids long. In nucleotides, the CDR3 is TGTGCCAGCAGCTTAGCCCAGCGAAACTATGGCTACACCTTC. It is translated as CASSLAQRNYGYTF.

V gene TRBV6-5 combines with J gene TRBJ2-1; 9 nucleotides match TRBD1. This CDR3 has 14 residues. Trimming removed 0 bases from V and 7 bases from J; junction bases left unmatched: 1. Germline CDR1 is MNHEY and CDR2 is SVGAGI. The CDR3 nucleotides are TGTGCCAGCAGTTACTCCGGGACAGGGAATGAGCAGTTCTTC. It translates to CASSYSGTGNEQFF.

This rearrangement joins TRBV5-1 to TRBJ1-6; a weak D match, TRBD1 (5 bases). Looked up from germline, CDR1 is SGHRS and CDR2 is YFSETQ. V lost 0 bases, J lost 14 bases, and 12 bases lay in between. This CDR3 has 13 residues. The CDR3 loop is CASSLVGGVSLHF. CDR3 DNA sequence: TGCGCCAGCAGCTTGGTCGGGGGGGTATCCCTCCACTTT.

This clone has more than one count but fewer than ten. V is TRBV19 and J is TRBJ1-3; a weak D match, TRBD1 (6 bases). CDR3 length: 14 residues. Germline V CDR1 and CDR2: LNHDA, SQIVND (reference sequence). Trimming took 5 bases from V and 2 from J, leaving 10 bases between them. The CDR3 region has the DNA TGTGCCAGTAGTCCACAGGGACCTGGAAACACCATATATTTT. Protein product: CASSPQGPGNTIYF.

The J gene is TRBJ1-6, the V gene TRBV9; no reliable D call. V was pared by 0 bases and J by 0 bases, with 7 bases between. The CDR3 runs 16 residues. Germline assignment: CDR1 SGDLS and CDR2 YYNGEE. The CDR3 DNA reads as TGTGCCAGCAGCGTAGGAGGGAGCTCCTATAATTCACCCCTCCACTTT. Amino acids: CASSVGGSSYNSPLHF. Filled out from reference TRBV9 and TRBJ1-6, the complete variable domain reads DSGVTQTPKHLITATGQRVTLRCSPRSGDLSVYWYQQSLDQGLQFLIQYYNGEERAKGNILERFSAQQFPDLHSELNLSSLELGDSALYFCASSVGGSSYNSPLHFGNGTRLTVT.

This rearrangement joins TRBV11-2 to TRBJ1-1; D unresolved. The germline V gene encodes CDR1 SGHAT and CDR2 FQNNGV. V lost 1 base to trimming and J lost 5 bases, with 17 bases between them. The CDR3 covers 16 residues. The CDR3 DNA follows: TGTGCCAGCAGCTTAGGTGTGGGATACACGGGAACTGAAGCTTTCTTT. It specifies CASSLGVGYTGTEAFF.

This clone was seen more than once but under ten times. The DNA for the CDR3 is TGTGCCTGGAGTTTGAGACTTAACTATGGCTACACCTTC. It yields the protein CAWSLRLNYGYTF. This sequence joins TRBV30 and TRBJ1-2; D is unresolved. Trimming pared 2 bases from V and 1 base from J, leaving 8 bases between. Germline lookup yields CDR1 GTSNPN and CDR2 SVGIG (reference sequence). The CDR3 has 13 residues.

This sequence joins TRBV6-5 and TRBJ1-5; D remains ambiguous. CDR1 is MNHEY and CDR2 is SVGAGI in the germline V gene. V lost 2 bases to trimming and J lost 0 bases, with 8 bases between them. The CDR3 is 15 amino acids. The chain's CDR3 is CASSYAATSNQPQHF. The CDR3 DNA follows: TGTGCCAGCAGTTACGCGGCGACTAGCAATCAGCCCCAGCATTTT.

This clone came up once. The chain is built from TRBV6-1 and TRBJ2-2; 7 bases are a match to TRBD2. V lost 0 bases to trimming and J lost 5 bases; unmatched junction nucleotides: 6. The CDR3 consists of 16 residues. Germline values: CDR1 MNHNS, CDR2 SASEGT. CDR3 loop: CASSEARTRSTGELFF. CDR3 in DNA: TGTGCCAGCAGTGAAGCTCGGACTAGGAGTACCGGGGAGCTGTTTTTT.

The chain uses TRBV2 and TRBJ2-3, with TRBD2 matching over 11 bases. The trim removed 11 bases at V and 3 bases at J, leaving 13 bases unmatched. The CDR3 runs to 16 residues. CDR1 is SNHLY, CDR2 FYNNEI, per germline. The CDR3 spells CAGGPTSGGRTDTQYF. The CDR3 coding sequence is TGTGCCGGGGGCCCTACTAGCGGGGGACGTACAGATACGCAGTATTTT.

The chain recombines TRBV2 with TRBJ2-3, with no clear D. V dropped 6 bases and J dropped 6 bases, with 7 bases sitting between them. The CDR3 has 11 residues. Germline values: CDR1 SNHLY, CDR2 FYNNEI. CDR3 in DNA: TGTGCCAGCAGGGCAGTGGATACGCAGTATTTT. Translation: CASRAVDTQYF.

The rearrangement uses TRBV6-1 and TRBJ1-4, with 8 bases matching TRBD1. The CDR3 runs to 13 residues. The junction had 0 bases not matched to a gene; V was cut back by 1 base and J by 8 bases. CDR1 MNHNS and CDR2 SASEGT come from the germline V gene. In DNA, the CDR3 is TGTGCCAGCAGTGAAGGACAGGGGGAAAAACTGTTTTTT. Translation gives CASSEGQGEKLFF.

The table lists this clone with a count of one. The chain combines TRBV7-9 with TRBJ1-3; D not certain. Trimming removed 5 bases from V and 0 bases from J, with 11 bases in between. Per the germline V gene, CDR1 is SEHNR and CDR2 is FQNEAQ (reference sequence). CDR3 length: 15 residues. The CDR3 loop is CASSPPGYSGNTIYF. CDR3 DNA: TGTGCCAGCAGCCCGCCGGGGTACTCTGGAAACACCATATATTTT.

V usage is TRBV7-9 and J usage is TRBJ2-1; TRBD1 aligns across 12 bases. Looked up from germline, CDR1 is SEHNR and CDR2 is FQNEAQ (reference sequence). This CDR3 has 16 amino acids. Unmatched junction bases numbered 7, after V lost 3 bases and J lost 7 bases. The CDR3 loop reads CASSLVGTGGGNEQFF. CDR3 sequence (DNA): TGTGCCAGCAGCTTGGTCGGGACAGGGGGCGGGAATGAGCAGTTCTTC.

This chain joins TRBV3-1 (or the pseudogene TRBV3-2) and TRBJ1-6; a possible D gene is TRBD1 (6 bases). Trimming removed 4 bases at V and 9 bases at J, with 16 bases between. Germline CDR1 and CDR2: LGHDT and YNNKEL (reference sequence). The CDR3 is 15 amino acids. The CDR3 sequence is CASSPEGGGSSPLHF. The CDR3 nucleotides read TGTGCCAGCAGCCCAGAGGGGGGGGGTAGTTCACCCCTCCACTTT.

The rearrangement uses TRBV2 and TRBJ2-3; 7 bases agree with TRBD2. The CDR3 covers 15 residues. Germline CDR1 SNHLY, CDR2 FYNNEI. V gave up 6 bases and J gave up 3 bases; unmatched junction bases: 9. The CDR3 DNA sequence: TGTGCCAGCAGCCGACTAGCTTATTGGACAGATACGCAGTATTTT. As protein: CASSRLAYWTDTQYF.

This chain links TRBV5-1 with TRBJ2-1; TRBD1 aligns across 11 bases. The ends lost 5 bases at V and 2 bases at J; junction bases unmatched: 6. The CDR3 totals 16 residues. CDR1 and CDR2 (germline): SGHRS, YFSETQ. The CDR3 nucleotides are TGCGCCAGCAGAGCCCCGGACAGGGGGCCCTACAATGAGCAGTTCTTC. This translates into CASRAPDRGPYNEQFF.